The sequence of this TCR beta chain was determined in a study of blood T cell repertoires in COVID-19. V was clipped by 4 bases and J by 6 bases, with 27 bases between them. The CDR3 extends over 19 amino acids. Clones were sequenced by immunoSEQ multiplex PCR, and TCRdb holds only the in-frame ones, with some missing. The repertoire consists of under 150,000 clones, with 90% occurring once and the leading ten covering less than 2%. The sequence came from a human donor with active COVID-19. The donor label of this sample is uncertain. The chain recombines TRBV23-1 with TRBJ2-2, with D perhaps matching TRBD1 (5 bases). TRBV23-1 belongs to the ORF category, with a function that is uncertain. Sequencing input: peripheral blood. The CDR3: CASSRESGAGRSPAGELFF. The DNA for the CDR3 is TGCGCCAGCAGTCGGGAAAGTGGAGCAGGGCGGTCCCCCGCCGGGGAGCTGTTTTTT.